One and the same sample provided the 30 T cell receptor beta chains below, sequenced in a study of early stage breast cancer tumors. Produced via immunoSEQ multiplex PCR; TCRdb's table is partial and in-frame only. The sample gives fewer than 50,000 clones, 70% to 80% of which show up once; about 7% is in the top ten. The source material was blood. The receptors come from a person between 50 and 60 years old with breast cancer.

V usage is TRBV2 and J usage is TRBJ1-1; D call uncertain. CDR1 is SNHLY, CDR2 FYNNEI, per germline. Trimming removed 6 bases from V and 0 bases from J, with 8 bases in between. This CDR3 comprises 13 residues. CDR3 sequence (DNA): TGTGCCAGCAGACAGTACCTGAACACTGAAGCTTTCTTT. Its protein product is CASRQYLNTEAFF.

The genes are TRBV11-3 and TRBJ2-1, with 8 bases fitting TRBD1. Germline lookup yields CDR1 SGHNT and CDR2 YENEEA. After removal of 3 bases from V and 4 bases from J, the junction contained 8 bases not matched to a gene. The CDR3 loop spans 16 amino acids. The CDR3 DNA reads TGTGCCAGCAGCTTGTCCAGGGGGCGTGGGTACAATGAGCAGTTCTTC. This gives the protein CASSLSRGRGYNEQFF.

Written as DNA, the CDR3 is TGTGCCAGCAGCCAAGAGGGCGGGAGAAAAGACAATGAGCAGTTCTTC. Translating gives CASSQEGGRKDNEQFF. The chain combines TRBV4-2 with TRBJ2-1; 7 bases map to TRBD2. J was trimmed by 5 bases and V by 0 bases; bases with no gene match: 7. The CDR3 is 16 residues long. Germline V gives CDR1 LGHNA, CDR2 YNFKEQ.

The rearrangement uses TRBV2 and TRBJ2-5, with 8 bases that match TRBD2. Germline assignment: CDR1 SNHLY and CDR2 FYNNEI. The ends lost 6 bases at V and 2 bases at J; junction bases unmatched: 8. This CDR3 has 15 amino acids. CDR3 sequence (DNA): TGTGCCAGCAGATCCTCCGGGACTAGGCAAGAGACCCAGTACTTC. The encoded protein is CASRSSGTRQETQYF.

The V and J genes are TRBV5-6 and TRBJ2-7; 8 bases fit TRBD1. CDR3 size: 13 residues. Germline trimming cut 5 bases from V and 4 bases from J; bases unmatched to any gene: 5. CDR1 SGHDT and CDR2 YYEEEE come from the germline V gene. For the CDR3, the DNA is TGTGCCAGCAGTGGACGACAGGGGTACGAGCAGTACGTC. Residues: CASSGRQGYEQYV.

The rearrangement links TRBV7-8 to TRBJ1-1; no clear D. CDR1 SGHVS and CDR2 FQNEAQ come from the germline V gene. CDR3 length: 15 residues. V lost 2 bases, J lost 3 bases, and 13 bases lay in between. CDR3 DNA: TGTGCCAGCAGCTTAAGGAGCCAGCGGTACACTGAAGCTTTCTTT. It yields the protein CASSLRSQRYTEAFF.

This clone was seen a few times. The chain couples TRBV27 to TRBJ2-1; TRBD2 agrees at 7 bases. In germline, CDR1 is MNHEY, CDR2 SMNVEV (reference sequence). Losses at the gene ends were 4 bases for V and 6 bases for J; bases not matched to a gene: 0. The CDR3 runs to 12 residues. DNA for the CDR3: TGTGCCAGCAGTTGGGGGGGCAATGAGCAGTTCTTC. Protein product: CASSWGGNEQFF.

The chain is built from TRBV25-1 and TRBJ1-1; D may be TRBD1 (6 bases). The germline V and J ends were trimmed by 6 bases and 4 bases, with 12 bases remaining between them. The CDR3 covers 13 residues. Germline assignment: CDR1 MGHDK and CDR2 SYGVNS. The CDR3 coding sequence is TGTGCCAGCAGCGGGGAAGGGGGCACTGAAGCTTTCTTT. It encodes CASSGEGGTEAFF.

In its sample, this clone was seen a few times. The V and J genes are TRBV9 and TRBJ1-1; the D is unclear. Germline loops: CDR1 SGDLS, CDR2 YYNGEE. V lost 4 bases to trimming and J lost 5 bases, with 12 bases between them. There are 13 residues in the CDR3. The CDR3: CASSPIRETEAFF. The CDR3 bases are TGTGCCAGCAGCCCAATCCGGGAAACTGAAGCTTTCTTT.

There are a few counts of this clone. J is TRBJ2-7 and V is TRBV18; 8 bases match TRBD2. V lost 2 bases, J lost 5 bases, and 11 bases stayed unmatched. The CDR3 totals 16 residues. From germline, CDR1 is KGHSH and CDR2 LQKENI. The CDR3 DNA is TGTGCCAGCTCACCAGTAACGGGAGGGCCTAACCACGAGCAGTACTTC. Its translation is CASSPVTGGPNHEQYF.

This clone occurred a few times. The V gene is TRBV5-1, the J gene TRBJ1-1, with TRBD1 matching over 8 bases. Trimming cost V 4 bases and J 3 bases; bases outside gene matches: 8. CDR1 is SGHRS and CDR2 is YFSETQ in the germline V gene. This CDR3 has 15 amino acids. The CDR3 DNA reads TGCGCCAGCAGCGTGGACAGGGATTGGTACACTGAAGCTTTCTTT. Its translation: CASSVDRDWYTEAFF.

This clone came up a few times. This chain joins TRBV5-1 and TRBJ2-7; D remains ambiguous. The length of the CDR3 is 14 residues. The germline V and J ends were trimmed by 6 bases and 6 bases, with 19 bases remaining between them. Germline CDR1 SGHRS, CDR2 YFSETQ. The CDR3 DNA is TGCGCCAGCAAACTCGGCCTCGGATGGAGCGAGCAGTACTTC. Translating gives CASKLGLGWSEQYF.

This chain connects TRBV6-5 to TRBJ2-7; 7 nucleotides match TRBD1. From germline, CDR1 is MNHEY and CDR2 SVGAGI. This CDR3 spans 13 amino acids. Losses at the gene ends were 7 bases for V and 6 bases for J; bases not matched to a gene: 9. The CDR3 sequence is CASTQQGTREQYF. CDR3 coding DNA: TGTGCCAGCACCCAACAGGGGACGCGCGAGCAGTACTTC.

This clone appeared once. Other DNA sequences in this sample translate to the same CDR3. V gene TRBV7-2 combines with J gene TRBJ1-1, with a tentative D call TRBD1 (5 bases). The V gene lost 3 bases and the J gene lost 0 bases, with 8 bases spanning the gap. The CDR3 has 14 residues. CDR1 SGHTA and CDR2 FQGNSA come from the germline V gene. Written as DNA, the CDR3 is TGTGCCAGCAGCTTTACAGGCATGAACACTGAAGCTTTCTTT. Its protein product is CASSFTGMNTEAFF.

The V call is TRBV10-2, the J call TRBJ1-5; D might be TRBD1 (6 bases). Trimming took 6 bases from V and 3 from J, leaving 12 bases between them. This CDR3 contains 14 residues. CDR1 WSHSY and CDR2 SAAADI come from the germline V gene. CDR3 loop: CASSGGGHNQPQHF. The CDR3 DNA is TGCGCCAGCAGCGGGGGGGGACACAATCAGCCCCAGCATTTT.

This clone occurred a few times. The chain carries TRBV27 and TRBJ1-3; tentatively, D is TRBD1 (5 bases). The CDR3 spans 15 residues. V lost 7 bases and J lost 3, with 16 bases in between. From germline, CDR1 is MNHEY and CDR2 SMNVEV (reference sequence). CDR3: CASTQLRVNGNTIYF. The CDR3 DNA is TGTGCCAGCACACAACTCAGGGTGAATGGAAACACCATATATTTT.

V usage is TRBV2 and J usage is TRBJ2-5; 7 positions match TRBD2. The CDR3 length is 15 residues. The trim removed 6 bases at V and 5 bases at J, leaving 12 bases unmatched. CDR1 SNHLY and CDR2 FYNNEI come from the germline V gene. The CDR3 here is CASSAPRSGAETQYF. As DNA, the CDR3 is TGTGCCAGCAGCGCCCCCAGAAGCGGGGCTGAGACCCAGTACTTC. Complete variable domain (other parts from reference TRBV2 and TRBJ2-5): EPEVTQTPSHQVTQMGQEVILRCVPISNHLYFYWYRQILGQKVEFLVSFYNNEISEKSEIFDDQFSVERPDGSNFTLKIRSTKLEDSAMYFCASSAPRSGAETQYFGPGTRLLVL.

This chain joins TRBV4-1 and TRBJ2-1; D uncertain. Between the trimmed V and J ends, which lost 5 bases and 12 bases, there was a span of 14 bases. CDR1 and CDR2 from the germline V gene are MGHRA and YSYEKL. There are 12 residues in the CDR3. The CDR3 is CASSAPGPWQFF. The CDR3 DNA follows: TGCGCCAGCAGCGCGCCGGGTCCCTGGCAGTTCTTC.

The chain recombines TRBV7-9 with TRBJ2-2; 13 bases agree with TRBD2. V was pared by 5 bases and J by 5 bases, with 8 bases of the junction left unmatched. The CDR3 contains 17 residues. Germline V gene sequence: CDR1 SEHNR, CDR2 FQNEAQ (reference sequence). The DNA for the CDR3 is TGTGCCAGCAGCCCTCGGACTAGCGGGAGTAGAACCGGGGAGCTGTTTTTT. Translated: CASSPRTSGSRTGELFF.

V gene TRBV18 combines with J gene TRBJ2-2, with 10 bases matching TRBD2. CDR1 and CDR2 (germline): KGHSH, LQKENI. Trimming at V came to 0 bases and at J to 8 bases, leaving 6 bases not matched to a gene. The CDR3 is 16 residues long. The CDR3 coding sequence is TGTGCCAGCTCACCACCGGGACTAGCGTCAGATGGGGAGCTGTTTTTT. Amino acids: CASSPPGLASDGELFF.

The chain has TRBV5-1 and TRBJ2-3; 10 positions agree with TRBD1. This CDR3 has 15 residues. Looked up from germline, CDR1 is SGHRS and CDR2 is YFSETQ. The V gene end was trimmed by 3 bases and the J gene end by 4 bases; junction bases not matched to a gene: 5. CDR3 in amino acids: CASSSSGTGADTQYF. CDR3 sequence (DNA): TGCGCCAGCAGCTCCTCCGGGACAGGGGCAGATACGCAGTATTTT.

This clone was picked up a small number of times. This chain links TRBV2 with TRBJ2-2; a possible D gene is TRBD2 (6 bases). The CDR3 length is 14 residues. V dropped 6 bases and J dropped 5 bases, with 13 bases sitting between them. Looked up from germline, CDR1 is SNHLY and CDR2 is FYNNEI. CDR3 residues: CASRTGLATGELFF. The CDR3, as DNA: TGTGCCAGCAGGACGGGACTGGCGACCGGGGAGCTGTTTTTT.

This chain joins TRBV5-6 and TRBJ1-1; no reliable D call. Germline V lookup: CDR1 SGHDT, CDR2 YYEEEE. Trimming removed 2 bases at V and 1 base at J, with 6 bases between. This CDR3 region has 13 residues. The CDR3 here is CASSFSSNTEAFF. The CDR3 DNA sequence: TGTGCCAGCAGCTTTTCTTCGAACACTGAAGCTTTCTTT.

CDR3 bases: TGCGCCAGCAGCCCCCTCCAGGCTCAGGGAATAGTACCCTACGAGCAGTACGTC. The encoded protein is CASSPLQAQGIVPYEQYV. The chain employs TRBV4-1 and TRBJ2-7; D is possibly TRBD1 (5 bases). This CDR3 has 18 amino acids. V shed 4 bases and J shed 2 bases, with 24 bases lying between them. CDR1 is MGHRA, CDR2 YSYEKL, per germline.

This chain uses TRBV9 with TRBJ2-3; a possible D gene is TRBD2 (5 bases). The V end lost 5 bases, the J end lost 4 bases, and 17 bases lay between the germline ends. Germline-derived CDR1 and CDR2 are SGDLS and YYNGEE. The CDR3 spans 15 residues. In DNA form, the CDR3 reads TGTGCCAGCAGTGCCTTAGGGAGAACCGCAGATACGCAGTATTTT. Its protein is CASSALGRTADTQYF.

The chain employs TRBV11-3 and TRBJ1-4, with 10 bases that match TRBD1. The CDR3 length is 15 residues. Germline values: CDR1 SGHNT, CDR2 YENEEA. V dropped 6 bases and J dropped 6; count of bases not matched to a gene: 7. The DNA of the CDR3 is TGTGCCAGCAGTCTCCCCGGGACAGGGGATGAAAAACTGTTTTTT. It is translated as CASSLPGTGDEKLFF.

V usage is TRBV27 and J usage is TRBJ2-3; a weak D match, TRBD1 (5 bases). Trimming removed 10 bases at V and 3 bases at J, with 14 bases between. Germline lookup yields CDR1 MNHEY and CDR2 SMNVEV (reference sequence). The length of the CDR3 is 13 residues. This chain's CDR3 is CATRFRVTDTQYF. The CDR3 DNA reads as TGTGCCACCAGATTCAGGGTTACAGATACGCAGTATTTT.

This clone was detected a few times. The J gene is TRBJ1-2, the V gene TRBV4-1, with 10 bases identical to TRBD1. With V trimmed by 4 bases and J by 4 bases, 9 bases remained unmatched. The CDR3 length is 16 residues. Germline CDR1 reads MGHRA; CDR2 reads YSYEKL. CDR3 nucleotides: TGCGCCAGCAGCCTGCTATCGGGACAGGGGTTCTATGGCTACACCTTC. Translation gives CASSLLSGQGFYGYTF.

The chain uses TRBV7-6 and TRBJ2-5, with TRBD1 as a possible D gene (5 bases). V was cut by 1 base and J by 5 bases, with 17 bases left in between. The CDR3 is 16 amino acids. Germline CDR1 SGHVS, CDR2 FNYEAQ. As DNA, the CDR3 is TGTGCCAGCAGCTTAGGGCCAGGGCTCCAGGGCGAGACCCAGTACTTC. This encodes CASSLGPGLQGETQYF.

The CDR3 DNA is TGTGCCAGCAGAGACCAGGGTGGTGGCTACACCTTC. Amino acid sequence: CASRDQGGGYTF. The chain carries TRBV6-5 and TRBJ1-2, with a possible D match to TRBD1 (5 bases). The CDR3 loop spans 12 amino acids. The ends were cut back, 6 bases at V and 7 bases at J, with 12 bases in the middle. Per germline, CDR1 MNHEY and CDR2 SVGAGI.